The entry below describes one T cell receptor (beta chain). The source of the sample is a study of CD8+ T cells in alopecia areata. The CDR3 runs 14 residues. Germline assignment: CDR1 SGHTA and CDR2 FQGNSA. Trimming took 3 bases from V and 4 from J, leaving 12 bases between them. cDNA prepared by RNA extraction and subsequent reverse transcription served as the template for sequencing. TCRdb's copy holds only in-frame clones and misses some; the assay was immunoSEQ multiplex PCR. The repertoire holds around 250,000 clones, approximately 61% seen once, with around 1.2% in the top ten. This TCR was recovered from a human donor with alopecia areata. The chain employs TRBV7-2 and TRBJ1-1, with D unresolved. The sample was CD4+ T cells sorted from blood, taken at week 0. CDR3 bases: TGTGCCAGCAGCTTTGGCGGTGGTGGCACTGAAGCTTTCTTT. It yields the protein CASSFGGGGTEAFF.